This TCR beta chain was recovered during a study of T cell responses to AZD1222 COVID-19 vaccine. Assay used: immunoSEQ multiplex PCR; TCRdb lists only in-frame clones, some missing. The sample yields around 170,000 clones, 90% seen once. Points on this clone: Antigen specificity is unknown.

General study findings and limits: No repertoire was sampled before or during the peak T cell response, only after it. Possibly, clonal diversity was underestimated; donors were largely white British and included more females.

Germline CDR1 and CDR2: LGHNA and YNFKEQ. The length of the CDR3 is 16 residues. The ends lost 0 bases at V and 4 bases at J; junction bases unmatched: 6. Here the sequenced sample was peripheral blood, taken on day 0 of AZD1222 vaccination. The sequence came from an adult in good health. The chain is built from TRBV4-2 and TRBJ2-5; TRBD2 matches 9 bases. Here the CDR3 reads CASSQDPAGGPETQYF. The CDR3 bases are TGTGCCAGCAGCCAAGATCCGGCGGGGGGGCCAGAGACCCAGTACTTC.